This T cell receptor (beta chain) is drawn from a study of siplizumab effects on memory and regulatory T cells. A word on this clone: The antigen is not known.

Study-wide results and caveats: The majority of clones, roughly 75-97% of proliferating CD4+ or CD8+ clones, lacked an assignable naive or memory phenotype. Under siplizumab, alloreactive sequences traced to unstimulated CD4+ memory cells were significantly reduced.

Some 9.7 x 10^4 TCR templates were assayed per sample. Repertoires were generated with immunoSEQ multiplex PCR, while TCRdb's copy carries only in-frame clones and drops some. The sample includes just over 60,000 clones, about 80% of them seen just once. Looked up from germline, CDR1 is MDHEN and CDR2 is SYDVKM. Trimming left V 3 bases short and J 3 bases short, with 12 bases between. This CDR3 comprises 14 residues. The TCR sequence derives from a human donor in good health. The sample comprised memory CD4+ T cells sorted from blood. The chain is built from TRBV28 and TRBJ2-7; tentative D call: TRBD1 (5 bases). The CDR3 protein is CASSFRVGYYEQYF. CDR3 nucleotides: TGTGCCAGCAGTTTCAGGGTAGGGTACTACGAGCAGTACTTC.